One and the same sample provided the 17 T cell receptor beta chains below, sequenced in a study of blood T cell repertoires in COVID-19. This table comes from immunoSEQ multiplex PCR, and its TCRdb copy is limited to in-frame clones, with some not included. The sample yields some 60,000 clones, roughly nine tenths seen once. The sequenced material came from peripheral blood. These receptors came from a man in his forties with acute or convalescent COVID-19.

The chain is built from TRBV6-1 and TRBJ1-5; D gene ambiguous. This CDR3 has 13 amino acids. V lost 2 bases and J 5 bases, leaving 7 bases between the germline ends. Germline loops: CDR1 MNHNS, CDR2 SASEGT. CDR3 region: CASSERRDQPQHF. In DNA form, the CDR3 reads TGTGCCAGCAGTGAAAGGAGGGATCAGCCCCAGCATTTT.

Only a few counts were recorded for this clone. The chain carries TRBV9 and TRBJ2-3, with D possibly being TRBD2 (6 bases). The CDR3 runs 15 residues. Per germline, CDR1 SGDLS and CDR2 YYNGEE. V was trimmed by 4 bases and J by 3 bases, leaving 15 bases between them. CDR3 sequence (DNA): TGTGCCAGCAGCTCAGATGGGGGAGGAACAGATACGCAGTATTTT. It translates to CASSSDGGGTDTQYF.

The chain employs TRBV30 and TRBJ2-3; D is uncertain. The V end was cut by 5 bases, the J end by 8 bases, with 20 bases between. The CDR3 totals 14 residues. Germline values: CDR1 GTSNPN, CDR2 SVGIG (reference sequence). CDR3 DNA: TGTGCCTGGTCTGGCGGTGCCCCCCCAGCTACGCAGTATTTT. This translates into CAWSGGAPPATQYF.

This clone showed up just a few times. The chain employs TRBV5-4 and TRBJ2-3; 7 bases map to TRBD2. Trimming took 4 bases from V and 4 from J; bases not matched to a gene: 6. This CDR3 has 14 amino acids. Germline V gene sequence: CDR1 SGHNT, CDR2 YYREEE (reference sequence). This CDR3 is CASSRAGYPDTQYF. DNA of the CDR3: TGTGCCAGCAGCCGAGCGGGATACCCAGATACGCAGTATTTT.

CDR3: CASSKTRQVYEQYF. The CDR3 bases are TGTGCCAGCAGCAAGACCCGACAGGTATACGAGCAGTACTTC. The chain has TRBV27 and TRBJ2-7, with TRBD1 as a possible D gene (6 bases). V dropped 6 bases and J dropped 4 bases, with 16 bases sitting between them. CDR1 is MNHEY, CDR2 SMNVEV, per germline (reference sequence). The CDR3 has 14 residues.

The chain combines TRBV5-1 with TRBJ2-3; 7 bases are a match to TRBD2. The V gene end was trimmed by 0 bases and the J gene end by 2 bases; junction bases not matched to a gene: 3. The CDR3 runs to 15 residues. Per the germline V gene, CDR1 is SGHRS and CDR2 is YFSETQ. In DNA form, the CDR3 reads TGCGCCAGCAGCTTGGGGCTAGCGGCCACAGATACGCAGTATTTT. It yields the protein CASSLGLAATDTQYF.

The chain has TRBV10-3 and TRBJ1-4; D call uncertain. CDR1 is ENHRY and CDR2 is SYGVKD in the germline V gene. The CDR3 covers 12 residues. Trimming shortened V by 0 bases and J by 8 bases, and 4 bases separated the two germline ends. The CDR3 spells CAISESREKLFF. CDR3 DNA sequence: TGTGCCATCAGTGAGTCCAGGGAAAAACTGTTTTTT.

This clone was picked up a small number of times. This chain uses TRBV18 with TRBJ2-2; 7 bases map to TRBD1. The CDR3 spans 15 residues. CDR1 and CDR2 (germline): KGHSH, LQKENI. Unmatched junction bases numbered 5, after V lost 7 bases and J lost 0 bases. In DNA form, the CDR3 reads TGTGCCAGCTTTTCGGACAGGCCGAACACCGGGGAGCTGTTTTTT. Protein product: CASFSDRPNTGELFF.

This sequence joins TRBV5-1 and TRBJ2-5; D may be TRBD1 (6 bases). Trimming removed 4 bases at V and 2 bases at J, with 12 bases between. Germline CDR1 is SGHRS and CDR2 is YFSETQ. This CDR3 has 14 amino acids. For the CDR3, the DNA is TGCGCCAGCAGCACGGACAGTCGACAAGAGACCCAGTACTTC. Protein sequence: CASSTDSRQETQYF.

The chain recombines TRBV5-1 with TRBJ2-1, with a tentative D call TRBD2 (5 bases). Deletions cut 1 base from V and 6 bases from J, with 17 bases between. Germline V gene lookup returns CDR1 SGHRS and CDR2 YFSETQ. The CDR3 is 16 amino acids. CDR3 bases: TGCGCCAGCAGCTTGATCGGCGGGTCCCTGGGCAATGAGCAGTTCTTC. Translated: CASSLIGGSLGNEQFF.

This chain joins TRBV11-3 and TRBJ2-4; 7 bases map to TRBD2. The V and J ends lost 5 bases and 5 bases, in that order; junction bases with no gene match: 6. Germline V gene sequence: CDR1 SGHNT, CDR2 YENEEA. The length of the CDR3 is 14 residues. The CDR3, as DNA: TGTGCCAGCAGCCTTGGGAGGGCGGAAAACATTCAGTACTTC. Its protein is CASSLGRAENIQYF. The whole variable domain, filled in from reference TRBV11-3 and TRBJ2-4, reads EAGVVQSPRYKIIEKKQPVAFWCNPISGHNTLYWYLQNLGQGPELLIRYENEEAVDDSQLPKDRFSAERLKGVDSTLKIQPAELGDSAVYLCASSLGRAENIQYFGAGTRLSVL.

The chain employs TRBV27 and TRBJ1-1; tentative D call: TRBD1 (5 bases). V was clipped by 6 bases and J by 1 base, with 9 bases between them. CDR3 length: 13 residues. Germline CDR1 and CDR2: MNHEY and SMNVEV (reference sequence). CDR3 amino acids: CASRGVGNTEAFF. The CDR3 DNA is TGTGCCAGCAGAGGGGTGGGGAACACTGAAGCTTTCTTT.

The V call is TRBV5-4, the J call TRBJ2-7; 7 positions agree with TRBD1. The V segment lost 4 bases and the J segment 1 base; nucleotides outside the gene matches: 5. CDR1 and CDR2 (germline): SGHNT, YYREEE (reference sequence). The CDR3 contains 14 residues. The DNA of the CDR3 is TGTGCCAGCAGCCCCCGGGACAGATCCTACGAGCAGTACTTC. This sequence encodes CASSPRDRSYEQYF.

The gene calls are TRBV5-4 and TRBJ2-7; tentative D call: TRBD2 (6 bases). V lost 5 bases and J lost 12, with 18 bases in between. This CDR3 region has 12 residues. Looked up from germline, CDR1 is SGHNT and CDR2 is YYREEE (reference sequence). For the CDR3, the DNA is TGTGCCAGCAGTAACGACGCGGGGCCGCGGTACTTC. Its translation is CASSNDAGPRYF.

This chain links TRBV12-2 with TRBJ2-7; the DNA was not used to check the table's D call, TRBD2. TRBV12-2 constitutes a pseudogene. CDR3 size: 20 residues. Here the CDR3 reads CASRLARTRNETSGVLEQYF. The DNA for the CDR3 is TGTGCAAGTCGCTTAGCGAGGACCCGAAACGAGACTAGCGGAGTTTTAGAGCAGTACTTC.

The chain uses TRBV4-3 and TRBJ2-1; weak D call: TRBD2 (5 bases). The germline CDR1 and CDR2 sequences are LGHNA and YSLEER. Trimming left V 0 bases short and J 6 bases short, with 18 bases between. The CDR3 covers 17 residues. The CDR3, as DNA: TGCGCCAGCAGCCAAGAGGTCGACCACGGGATAGTCAATGAGCAGTTCTTC. As protein: CASSQEVDHGIVNEQFF.

V and J are TRBV24-1 and TRBJ2-4, with D tentatively TRBD2 (6 bases). V lost 3 bases, J lost 15 bases, and 11 bases lay in between. From germline, CDR1 is KGHDR and CDR2 SFDVKD. The CDR3 contains 11 residues. The CDR3 DNA reads TGTGCCACCAGTGATATGAAGGGACTGTACTTC. Translating gives CATSDMKGLYF.